The clone carrying this T cell receptor (beta chain) came up many times. This entry comes from a study of regulatory T cells in long-lasting Graves disease. Sequencing libraries for TCR beta were prepared with iRepertoire HTBI primers and Arm-PCR of CDR3 regions. TCRdb called the multiplex PCR reads again in MiXCR, with one record for every CDR3 protein. The table includes approximately 470,000 distinct CDR3 sequences, around 16% detected once. The CDR3 is 17 residues long. Per germline, CDR1 SGHAT and CDR2 FQNNGV. The ends were cut back, 2 bases at V and 2 bases at J, with 16 bases in the middle. The sample's time point: newly diagnosed GD, antithyroid drugs for less than 3 months. Construction of the TCR library relied on RNA isolated from PBMCs. This same sample was also taken into another study, of T cells in Graves' hyperthyroidism and ophthalmopathy. From that paper: HTBI primers drove first-round RT-PCR of the TCR CDR3.

The V and J genes are TRBV11-2 and TRBJ2-1; D perhaps matches TRBD1 (6 bases). This receptor was taken from a man aged 40-49 years with Graves disease. Sequenced here: peripheral blood mononuclear cells (PBMCs), sampled at new diagnosis, from a patient treated with antithyroid drugs. For the CDR3, the DNA is TGTGCCAGCAGCTTAATATCAGGGACAAAACCCTACAATGAGCAGTTCTTC. Translated, it gives CASSLISGTKPYNEQFF.